Listed below are T cell receptor beta chains from one sample, sequenced in a study of blood T cell dynamics during melanoma immunotherapy. Some clones are missing from TCRdb's copy, which holds only in-frame ones; the method was immunoSEQ multiplex PCR. The profile covers fewer than 15,000 clones, with roughly 85% appearing a single time and 7.8% taken by the ten largest. This material consisted of blood, taken from a patient treated with checkpoint blockade. These receptors came from a human donor with melanoma. The CDR3 runs from the conserved cysteine through the conserved F or W. Each record gives: CDR3 protein, J gene, V gene.

CDR3aa: CASTLGSGREKETQYF; j_gene: TRBJ2-5; v_gene: TRBV7-7
CDR3aa: CASSLWDSNTGELFF; j_gene: TRBJ2-2; v_gene: TRBV28
CDR3aa: CASSFKAGGDTQYF; j_gene: TRBJ2-3; v_gene: TRBV5-1
CDR3aa: CASSLDLGASLNTEAFF; j_gene: TRBJ1-1; v_gene: TRBV7-6
CDR3aa: CASTGHSGNTIYF; j_gene: TRBJ1-3; v_gene: TRBV2
CDR3aa: CASSYSTGGWYGYTF; j_gene: TRBJ1-2; v_gene: TRBV6-6
CDR3aa: CASSLGTGVYEQYF; j_gene: TRBJ2-7; v_gene: TRBV7-3
CDR3aa: CASSLGLAGDEQFF; j_gene: TRBJ2-1; v_gene: TRBV7-7
CDR3aa: CASSISVGANVLTF; j_gene: TRBJ2-6; v_gene: TRBV19
CDR3aa: CASSKAWASYEQYF; j_gene: TRBJ2-7; v_gene: TRBV21-1
CDR3aa: CASSQDQAGNYGYTF; j_gene: TRBJ1-2; v_gene: TRBV4-1
CDR3aa: CSVEWSRPNTGELFF; j_gene: TRBJ2-2; v_gene: TRBV29-1
CDR3aa: CASSRRRSMNNEQFF; j_gene: TRBJ2-1; v_gene: TRBV5-6
CDR3aa: CASSLQATNEKLFF; j_gene: TRBJ1-4; v_gene: TRBV6-1
CDR3aa: CASSPGRWDRGLVNEKLFF; j_gene: TRBJ1-4; v_gene: TRBV7-2
CDR3aa: CASSSIGNLGTRRKNEQFF; j_gene: TRBJ2-1; v_gene: TRBV7-2
CDR3aa: CASSSRDPVHF; j_gene: TRBJ1-5; v_gene: TRBV28
CDR3aa: CASSLGWREHNEQFF; j_gene: TRBJ2-1; v_gene: TRBV5-5
CDR3aa: CASSLDSWTFYEQYF; j_gene: TRBJ2-7; v_gene: TRBV7-8
CDR3aa: CASSLGGTEGQTQYF; j_gene: TRBJ2-3; v_gene: TRBV5-1
CDR3aa: CASGGQGAVAFF; j_gene: TRBJ1-1; v_gene: TRBV19
CDR3aa: CASSLQLPDGTFYEQYF; j_gene: TRBJ2-7; v_gene: TRBV27